The present T cell receptor beta chain was sequenced within a study of blood T cells in healthy people across ages. CDR1 and CDR2 (germline): SGHRS, YFSETQ. The CDR3 runs to 16 residues. J gave up 4 bases and V 2 bases, and 6 bases lay outside the gene matches. Using a J-beta primer mix together with a sample-barcoded 5' primer, a second PCR was run for roughly 7 to 12 cycles. TCRdb reprocessed the 5' RACE reads with MiXCR, giving one entry per CDR3 protein. Of about 1,800,000 distinct CDR3 sequences listed, roughly 27% are singletons. This receptor was taken from a woman aged 25 to 39 in good health. The V call is TRBV5-1, the J call TRBJ1-5; 10 nucleotides match TRBD1. The source material was blood. The CDR3 region has the DNA TGCGCCAGCAGCTTACAACCGGGACAGGGGAATCAGCCCCAGCATTTT. It codes for CASSLQPGQGNQPQHF.